The 12 T cell receptor beta chains reported below all come from one sample, sequenced in a study of blood T cells in healthy people across ages. A second about 7 to 12 cycle PCR used barcoded and J-beta primers. TCRdb passed the 5' RACE reads through MiXCR, listing each CDR3 protein once. The data hold around 790,000 distinct CDR3 sequences, with around 43% observed a single time. The sequenced material came from blood. These receptors were collected from a man in his 60s in good health.

In this sample, this clonotype turned up a few times. This chain connects TRBV7-6 to TRBJ2-1; D might be TRBD1 (6 bases). Germline lookup yields CDR1 SGHVS and CDR2 FNYEAQ. The CDR3 runs to 13 residues. V lost 5 bases, J lost 4 bases, and 9 bases lay in between. CDR3 residues: CASSRTAYNEQFF. In DNA, the CDR3 is TGTGCCAGCAGCCGGACAGCTTACAATGAGCAGTTCTTC.

This clonotype was recorded at least ten times. The genes are TRBV12-3 or TRBV12-4 and TRBJ2-4; 9 bases fit TRBD1. This CDR3 comprises 13 residues. V shed 6 bases and J 9 bases; nucleotides not matched to a gene: 6. The CDR3 is CASSPGTGRIQYF. In DNA, the CDR3 is TGTGCCAGCAGCCCCGGGACAGGGCGCATTCAGTACTTC.

At least ten counts were recorded for this clonotype. The V gene is TRBV7-9, the J gene TRBJ2-4, with D tentatively TRBD2 (7 bases). V dropped 4 bases and J dropped 0 bases, with 13 bases sitting between them. The CDR3 runs to 16 residues. Germline CDR1 and CDR2: SEHNR and FQNEAQ (reference sequence). CDR3 loop: CASSSRGGVAKNIQYF. In DNA, the CDR3 is TGTGCCAGCAGCTCCAGGGGAGGGGTAGCCAAAAACATTCAGTACTTC.

This clonotype has a handful of counts. This sequence joins TRBV20-1 and TRBJ1-1; D call uncertain. V was cut by 6 bases and J by 0 bases, with 17 bases left in between. CDR3 length: 15 residues. CDR1 is DFQATT, CDR2 SNEGSKA, per germline (reference sequence). The CDR3 is CSAPRAVLLNTEAFF. DNA of the CDR3: TGCAGTGCCCCCCGGGCAGTGCTGCTGAACACTGAAGCTTTCTTT.

This clonotype was detected ten times or more. The genes are TRBV4-2 and TRBJ2-5; D is possibly TRBD2 (6 bases). This CDR3 has 13 amino acids. Trimming left V 0 bases short and J 8 bases short, with 10 bases between. CDR1 and CDR2 from the germline V gene are LGHNA and YNFKEQ. CDR3 sequence (DNA): TGTGCCAGCAGCCAAGATACGGAGGGAACCCAGTACTTC. The encoded protein is CASSQDTEGTQYF.

The chain has TRBV30 and TRBJ2-3; D ambiguous. Per the germline V gene, CDR1 is GTSNPN and CDR2 is SVGIG (reference sequence). V shed 4 bases and J shed 2 bases, with 13 bases lying between them. This CDR3 comprises 14 residues. The CDR3 here is CAWMGLPHTDTQYF. In DNA form, the CDR3 reads TGTGCCTGGATGGGTCTCCCGCACACAGATACGCAGTATTTT. The variable domain in full, with the rest retrieved from reference TRBV30 and TRBJ2-3, is SQTIHQWPATLVQPVGSPLSLECTVEGTSNPNLYWYRQAAGRGLQLLFYSVGIGQISSEVPQNLSASRPQDRQFILSSKKLLLSDSGFYLCAWMGLPHTDTQYFGPGTRLTVL.

The chain joins TRBV6-1 to TRBJ1-6, with TRBD1 matching 10 bases. With 5 bases clipped from V and 5 bases from J, the junction kept 9 bases outside the gene matches. Germline lookup yields CDR1 MNHNS and CDR2 SASEGT. This CDR3 spans 17 amino acids. For the CDR3, the DNA is TGTGCCAGCAGTACCTCCGGGACAGGGGCTAATAATTCACCCCTCCACTTT. Its translation is CASSTSGTGANNSPLHF.

This sequence joins TRBV5-5 and TRBJ1-2; no clear D. This CDR3 is 14 amino acids long. With 4 bases removed from V and 8 bases from J, the gap between germline ends came to 18 bases. Germline V gene lookup returns CDR1 SGHKS and CDR2 YYEKEE (reference sequence). CDR3 sequence reads: CASSVDGDTSGYTF. DNA of the CDR3: TGTGCCAGCAGCGTGGACGGGGATACTAGCGGCTACACCTTC.

The chain has TRBV7-3 and TRBJ2-5, with 7 bases identical to TRBD1. The J call is doubtful: the DNA matches TRBJ2-7 better. CDR1 SGHTA and CDR2 FQGTGA come from the germline V gene. The CDR3 has 15 amino acids. The CDR3 reads CASSLKRGLINEQYF. The CDR3 DNA is TGTGCCAGCAGCTTAAAAAGGGGGCTTATCAACGAGCAGTACTTC.

The table lists this clonotype with many counts. The chain recombines TRBV6-2 or TRBV6-3 with TRBJ2-7, with unresolved D. Germline lookup yields CDR1 MNHEY and CDR2 SVGEGT. The CDR3 is made up of 12 amino acids. Deletions cut 7 bases from V and 3 bases from J, with 10 bases between. CDR3 DNA: TGTGCCAGCACGGTGGGTATCTACGAGCAGTACTTC. It translates to CASTVGIYEQYF.

Only a few counts were recorded for this clonotype. The chain has TRBV6-5 and TRBJ2-6; the D gene is possibly TRBD2 (6 bases). From germline, CDR1 is MNHEY and CDR2 SVGAGI. Trimming pared 2 bases from V and 0 bases from J, leaving 17 bases between. The CDR3 sequence is 19 residues long. The CDR3 is CASSYPIPGLGSGANVLTF. For the CDR3, the DNA is TGTGCCAGCAGTTACCCCATTCCGGGACTCGGCTCTGGGGCCAACGTCCTGACTTTC.

V and J are TRBV4-1 and TRBJ1-4, with 9 bases identical to TRBD1. Germline V CDR1 and CDR2: MGHRA, YSYEKL. The CDR3 extends over 18 amino acids. V trimming: 5 bases; J trimming: 0 bases; junction bases outside the gene matches: 10. The CDR3 sequence is CASSADAGQGSTNEKLFF. CDR3 sequence (DNA): TGCGCCAGCAGCGCCGATGCGGGACAGGGCTCAACTAATGAAAAACTGTTTTTT.